The entry below describes one T cell receptor (beta chain). A multiplex PCR was run with 60 Vbeta primers and 13 Jbeta primers. The protocol was immunoSEQ multiplex PCR, while the TCRdb copy is restricted to in-frame clones and leaves out a portion. This table holds some 110,000 clones, roughly 69% found once. This sample was taken from a study of cytomegalovirus exposure and HLA in healthy donors. CDR1 and CDR2 from the germline V gene are MNHEY and SVGAGI. This CDR3 comprises 14 residues. V dropped 7 bases and J dropped 2; count of bases not matched to a gene: 7. Sample: PBMCs. The sequence was obtained from a young woman in good health and CMV-seronegative. The V gene is TRBV6-5, the J gene TRBJ1-1; 7 bases fit TRBD1. The chain's CDR3 is CASTFGTVNTEAFF. For the CDR3, the DNA is TGTGCCAGCACCTTCGGGACAGTAAACACTGAAGCTTTCTTT.